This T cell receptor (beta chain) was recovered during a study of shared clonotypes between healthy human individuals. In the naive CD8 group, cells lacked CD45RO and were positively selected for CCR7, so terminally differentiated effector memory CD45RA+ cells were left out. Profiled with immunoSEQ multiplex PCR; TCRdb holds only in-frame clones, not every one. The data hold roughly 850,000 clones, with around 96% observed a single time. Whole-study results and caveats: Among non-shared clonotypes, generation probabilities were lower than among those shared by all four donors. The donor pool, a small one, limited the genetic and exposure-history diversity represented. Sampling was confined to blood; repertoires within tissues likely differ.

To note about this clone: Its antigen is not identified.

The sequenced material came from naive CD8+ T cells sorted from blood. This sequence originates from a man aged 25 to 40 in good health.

The CDR3 protein is CASSPSPGYYGYTF. The CDR3 region has the DNA TGTGCCAGCTCACCCTCCCCGGGATACTATGGCTACACCTTC. The V and J genes are TRBV18 and TRBJ1-2; D is unclear. Germline CDR1 reads KGHSH; CDR2 reads LQKENI. The V end lost 3 bases, the J end lost 3 bases, and 11 bases lay between the germline ends. The CDR3 covers 14 residues. Complete variable domain (other parts from reference TRBV18 and TRBJ1-2): NAGVMQNPRHLVRRRGQEARLRCSPMKGHSHVYWYRQLPEEGLKFMVYLQKENIIDESGMPKERFSAEFPKEGPSILRIQQVVRGDSAAYFCASSPSPGYYGYTFGSGTRLTVV.